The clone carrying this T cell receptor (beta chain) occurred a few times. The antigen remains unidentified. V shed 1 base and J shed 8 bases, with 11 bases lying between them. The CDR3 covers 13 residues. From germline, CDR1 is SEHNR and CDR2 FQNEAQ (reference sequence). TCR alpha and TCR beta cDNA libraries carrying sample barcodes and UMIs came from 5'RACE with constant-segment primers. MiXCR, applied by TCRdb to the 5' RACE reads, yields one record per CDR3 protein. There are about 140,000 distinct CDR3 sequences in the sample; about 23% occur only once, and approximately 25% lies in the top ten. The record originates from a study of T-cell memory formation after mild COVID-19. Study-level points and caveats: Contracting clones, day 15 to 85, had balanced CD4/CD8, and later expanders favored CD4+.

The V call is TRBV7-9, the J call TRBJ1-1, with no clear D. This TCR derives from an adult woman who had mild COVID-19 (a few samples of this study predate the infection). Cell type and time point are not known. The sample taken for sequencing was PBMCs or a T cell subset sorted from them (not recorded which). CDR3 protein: CASSLVPSVEAFF. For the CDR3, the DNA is TGTGCCAGCAGCTTAGTTCCGTCCGTCGAAGCTTTCTTT.